One sample yielded the 27 T cell receptor beta chains listed below, sequenced in a study of T cell responses to AZD1222 COVID-19 vaccine. Profiling relied on immunoSEQ multiplex PCR, and the TCRdb table lists in-frame clones only, not all of them. The sample holds fewer than 200,000 clones, 70% to 90% seen once. The sequences come from peripheral blood, collected on day 0 of AZD1222 vaccination. The receptors come from an adult in good health.

The rearrangement joins TRBV7-2 to TRBJ2-7; D is unresolved. Germline V CDR1 and CDR2: SGHTA, FQGNSA. The CDR3 is 16 amino acids. Trimming shortened V by 1 base and J by 2 bases, and 15 bases separated the two germline ends. This CDR3 is CASSLGRYTSTYEQYF. The CDR3 region has the DNA TGTGCCAGCAGCTTAGGTCGTTATACAAGTACCTACGAGCAGTACTTC.

The chain combines TRBV18 with TRBJ1-5, with D unclear. The length of the CDR3 is 11 residues. V gave up 2 bases and J gave up 6 bases, with 2 bases separating them. Germline-derived CDR1 and CDR2 are KGHSH and LQKENI. In DNA form, the CDR3 reads TGTGCCAGCTCACCAATTCAGCCCCAGCATTTT. It yields the protein CASSPIQPQHF.

This chain joins TRBV27 and TRBJ1-5; the D gene is possibly TRBD1 (5 bases). From germline, CDR1 is MNHEY and CDR2 SMNVEV (reference sequence). The V gene lost 2 bases and the J gene lost 4 bases, with 6 bases spanning the gap. The CDR3 runs 13 residues. The CDR3 region is CASSLQGNQPQHF. As DNA, the CDR3 is TGTGCCAGCAGTTTACAGGGAAATCAGCCCCAGCATTTT.

The J gene is TRBJ2-5, the V gene TRBV6-5; 8 nucleotides match TRBD1. J gave up 8 bases and V 4 bases, and 6 bases lay outside the gene matches. This CDR3 is built from 13 residues. Germline CDR1 is MNHEY and CDR2 is SVGAGI. The CDR3 is CASSFQGAITQYF. In nucleotides, the CDR3 is TGTGCCAGCAGTTTCCAGGGGGCGATTACCCAGTACTTC.

This clone was seen a handful of times. The genes are TRBV6-5 and TRBJ1-3; no clear D. The CDR3 length is 14 residues. The V and J ends lost 4 bases and 0 bases respectively, with 7 bases between them. CDR1 and CDR2 (germline): MNHEY, SVGAGI. The CDR3 region is CASSSWDSGNTIYF. CDR3 DNA: TGTGCCAGCAGTTCCTGGGACTCTGGAAACACCATATATTTT.

V is TRBV28 and J is TRBJ2-7; D not resolved. The CDR3 contains 12 residues. V lost 3 bases, J lost 0 bases, and 3 bases lay in between. The germline V gene encodes CDR1 MDHEN and CDR2 SYDVKM. The CDR3 region is CASSFGSYEQYF. DNA for the CDR3: TGTGCCAGCAGTTTCGGCTCCTACGAGCAGTACTTC.

The chain uses TRBV5-1 and TRBJ2-2; TRBD2 is a possible D gene (5 bases). The CDR3 contains 14 residues. CDR1 is SGHRS, CDR2 YFSETQ, per germline. With 4 bases removed from V and 7 bases from J, the gap between germline ends came to 14 bases. CDR3 DNA: TGCGCCAGCAGCATGACTAATGGGGACGGGGAGCTGTTTTTT. Translated, it gives CASSMTNGDGELFF.

The gene calls are TRBV11-2 and TRBJ2-5, with D maybe TRBD2 (5 bases). The CDR3 runs 14 residues. The V and J ends lost 6 bases and 3 bases respectively, with 14 bases between them. CDR1 and CDR2 from the germline V gene are SGHAT and FQNNGV. The CDR3 nucleotides read TGTGCCAGCAGTCCGCGGACGAGGGAAGAGACCCAGTACTTC. Protein: CASSPRTREETQYF.

This chain joins TRBV13 and TRBJ2-1; the D call may be TRBD1 or TRBD2 (5 bases each). Trimming took 1 base from V and 9 from J, leaving 16 bases between them. This CDR3 spans 15 amino acids. Germline CDR1 PRHDT, CDR2 FYEKMQ (reference sequence). CDR3 nucleotide sequence: TGTGCCAGCAGCTTAGTCGGTGGGGGTGGCGGTGAGCAGTTCTTC. This codes for CASSLVGGGGGEQFF.

V and J are TRBV7-9 and TRBJ1-6, with TRBD1 identical over 9 bases. Germline trimming cut 6 bases from V and 5 bases from J; bases unmatched to any gene: 5. The length of the CDR3 is 15 residues. Looked up from germline, CDR1 is SEHNR and CDR2 is FQNEAQ (reference sequence). CDR3 region: CASRPRTGDNSPLHF. CDR3 in DNA: TGTGCCAGCAGACCTAGGACAGGGGATAATTCACCCCTCCACTTT. Variable domain in full (rest from reference TRBV7-9 and TRBJ1-6): DTGVSQNPRHKITKRGQNVTFRCDPISEHNRLYWYRQTLGQGPEFLTYFQNEAQLEKSRLLSDRFSAERPKGSFSTLEIQRTEQGDSAMYLCASRPRTGDNSPLHFGNGTRLTVT.

V and J are TRBV5-1 and TRBJ2-7, with D possibly TRBD2 on 6 matching bases. This CDR3 has 15 amino acids. Between the trimmed V and J ends, which lost 1 base and 0 bases, there was a span of 11 bases. Per the germline V gene, CDR1 is SGHRS and CDR2 is YFSETQ. The CDR3 loop is CASSLYGGFSYEQYF. In DNA form, the CDR3 reads TGCGCCAGCAGCTTGTATGGGGGGTTCTCCTACGAGCAGTACTTC.

The chain combines TRBV3-1 (or the pseudogene TRBV3-2) with TRBJ2-7; D is possibly TRBD1 (6 bases). The germline V gene encodes CDR1 LGHDT and CDR2 YNNKEL (reference sequence). This CDR3 has 13 residues. Trimming removed 7 bases from V and 2 bases from J, with 12 bases in between. In DNA form, the CDR3 reads TGTGCCAGCACCCAGAGGGGGACCTACGAGCAGTACTTC. Protein product: CASTQRGTYEQYF.

The V gene is TRBV4-1, the J gene TRBJ1-3; 8 bases map to TRBD1. Trimming removed 2 bases from V and 3 bases from J; junction bases left unmatched: 6. The germline V gene has CDR1 MGHRA and CDR2 YSYEKL. There are 16 residues in the CDR3. This CDR3 reads CASSQPGQAHGNTIYF. The CDR3 DNA reads TGCGCCAGCAGCCAACCGGGACAGGCCCATGGAAACACCATATATTTT.

The chain joins TRBV30 to TRBJ2-2; TRBD2 matches 8 bases. Germline loops: CDR1 GTSNPN, CDR2 SVGIG (reference sequence). The V gene end was trimmed by 3 bases and the J gene end by 6 bases; junction bases not matched to a gene: 6. This CDR3 is 14 amino acids long. The CDR3 nucleotides are TGTGCCTGGAGGACCATCGGGGGGGCCGGGGAGCTGTTTTTT. This encodes CAWRTIGGAGELFF.

The chain has TRBV4-1 and TRBJ1-2, with TRBD1 matching over 8 bases. This CDR3 comprises 14 residues. The V gene's germline CDR1 is MGHRA and CDR2 YSYEKL. The V and J ends lost 11 bases and 8 bases, in that order; junction bases with no gene match: 16. CDR3 DNA sequence: TGCGCCTCCCACCCGGACAGGGTGATAGGAGGCTACACCTTC. Encoded protein: CASHPDRVIGGYTF.

The chain is built from TRBV6-2 or TRBV6-3 and TRBJ2-7; no definite D call. Trimming shortened V by 4 bases and J by 0 bases, and 13 bases separated the two germline ends. This CDR3 is 15 amino acids long. CDR1 is MNHEY and CDR2 is SVGEGT in the germline V gene. The CDR3 coding sequence is TGTGCCAGCAGTTTCAGCAGGTTAAGCTCCTACGAGCAGTACTTC. This codes for CASSFSRLSSYEQYF.

CDR3 sequence (DNA): TGCGCCAGCAGCCTGACCCCTTCTAGCGGGGGGCTTTACCGGATAGGTACGCAGTATTTT. Translating it yields CASSLTPSSGGLYRIGTQYF. V and J are TRBV5-1 and TRBJ2-3; 11 bases fit TRBD2. The CDR3 extends over 20 amino acids. With V trimmed by 4 bases and J by 8 bases, 24 bases remained unmatched. Germline loops: CDR1 SGHRS, CDR2 YFSETQ.

The V gene is TRBV15, the J gene TRBJ2-1; a weak D match, TRBD1 (5 bases). V was trimmed by 4 bases and J by 8 bases, leaving 12 bases between them. This CDR3 comprises 13 residues. CDR1 is LNHNV, CDR2 YYDKDF, per germline (reference sequence). The CDR3 DNA reads as TGTGCCACCAGCAATCAGGGTGGTCATGAGCAGTTCTTC. It specifies CATSNQGGHEQFF. The entire variable domain, with the rest obtained from reference TRBV15 and TRBJ2-1, is as follows: DAMVIQNPRYQVTQFGKPVTLSCSQTLNHNVMYWYQQKSSQAPKLLFHYYDKDFNNEADTPDNFQSRRPNTSFCFLDIRSPGLGDTAMYLCATSNQGGHEQFFGPGTRLTVL.

The chain recombines TRBV30 with TRBJ1-3, with D maybe TRBD1 (6 bases). The germline gives CDR1 GTSNPN, CDR2 SVGIG (reference sequence). The CDR3 is 16 residues long. Trimming took 4 bases from V and 2 from J, leaving 18 bases between them. DNA of the CDR3: TGTGCCTGGAAACATCTTAGGACAGCGGCTGGAAACACCATATATTTT. This sequence encodes CAWKHLRTAAGNTIYF.

The rearrangement links TRBV2 to TRBJ2-5, with 9 bases matching TRBD2. V lost 7 bases, J lost 5 bases, and 2 bases stayed unmatched. The length of the CDR3 is 12 residues. Germline lookup yields CDR1 SNHLY and CDR2 FYNNEI. Written as DNA, the CDR3 is TGTGCCAGCATTGCGGGAGGGGAGACCCAGTACTTC. This encodes CASIAGGETQYF.

This chain connects TRBV4-2 to TRBJ1-2; D is perhaps TRBD1 (5 bases). Trimming left V 4 bases short and J 7 bases short, with 13 bases between. The CDR3 contains 13 residues. The germline V gene encodes CDR1 LGHNA and CDR2 YNFKEQ. In DNA, the CDR3 is TGTGCCAGCAGCCCGCCCCGTGGGGGTGGCTACACCTTC. Its translation is CASSPPRGGGYTF.

The chain employs TRBV6-1 and TRBJ2-1; tentatively, D is TRBD1 (6 bases). V lost 2 bases and J lost 0, with 8 bases in between. CDR3 length: 15 residues. Germline values: CDR1 MNHNS, CDR2 SASEGT. The CDR3 DNA sequence: TGTGCCAGCAGTGAAAGGGGGAGCTCCTACAATGAGCAGTTCTTC. This gives the protein CASSERGSSYNEQFF.

The chain is built from TRBV7-3 and TRBJ2-1; possibly TRBD1 for D (5 bases). This CDR3 spans 13 amino acids. Germline loops: CDR1 SGHTA, CDR2 FQGTGA. Trimming pared 3 bases from V and 8 bases from J, leaving 11 bases between. The CDR3 nucleotides read TGTGCCAGCAGCTTCCCAGGGTGGGATGAGCAGTTCTTC. It yields the protein CASSFPGWDEQFF.

This sequence joins TRBV7-8 and TRBJ2-7; 9 nucleotides line up with TRBD2. The CDR3 extends over 15 amino acids. V dropped 5 bases and J dropped 6; count of bases not matched to a gene: 11. Germline V CDR1 and CDR2: SGHVS, FQNEAQ. The CDR3 nucleotides are TGTGCCAGCAGCAACGTGTATGCGGGAGGGGGCGAGCAGTACTTC. This translates into CASSNVYAGGGEQYF.

CDR3 sequence: CASSLTPETQYF. CDR3 DNA: TGTGCCAGCAGCTTAACGCCAGAGACCCAGTACTTC. The chain has TRBV7-9 and TRBJ2-5; D uncertain. The CDR3 consists of 12 residues. V was clipped by 2 bases and J by 4 bases, with 5 bases between them. In germline, CDR1 is SEHNR, CDR2 FQNEAQ (reference sequence).

The chain combines TRBV28 with TRBJ2-7; 8 nucleotides agree with TRBD1. The CDR3 has 13 residues. Trimming at V came to 6 bases and at J to 6 bases, leaving 7 bases not matched to a gene. Germline V CDR1 and CDR2: MDHEN, SYDVKM. The CDR3 DNA reads TGTGCCAGCAGCCCCGGACAGGGCCCCGAGCAGTACTTC. Its protein product is CASSPGQGPEQYF.

The chain is built from TRBV19 and TRBJ1-1, with D tentatively TRBD1 (5 bases). Germline V gene data show CDR1 as LNHDA and CDR2 as SQIVND (reference sequence). The CDR3 is 15 amino acids. The V and J ends lost 5 bases and 0 bases respectively, with 13 bases between them. CDR3 in amino acids: CASSLRTNLNTEAFF. The DNA of the CDR3 is TGTGCCAGTAGTCTCCGGACAAACCTGAACACTGAAGCTTTCTTT. Together with reference TRBV19 and TRBJ1-1, the CDR3 gives the full variable domain: DGGITQSPKYLFRKEGQNVTLSCEQNLNHDAMYWYRQDPGQGLRLIYYSQIVNDFQKGDIAEGYSVSREKKESFPLTVTSAQKNPTAFYLCASSLRTNLNTEAFFGQGTRLTVV.